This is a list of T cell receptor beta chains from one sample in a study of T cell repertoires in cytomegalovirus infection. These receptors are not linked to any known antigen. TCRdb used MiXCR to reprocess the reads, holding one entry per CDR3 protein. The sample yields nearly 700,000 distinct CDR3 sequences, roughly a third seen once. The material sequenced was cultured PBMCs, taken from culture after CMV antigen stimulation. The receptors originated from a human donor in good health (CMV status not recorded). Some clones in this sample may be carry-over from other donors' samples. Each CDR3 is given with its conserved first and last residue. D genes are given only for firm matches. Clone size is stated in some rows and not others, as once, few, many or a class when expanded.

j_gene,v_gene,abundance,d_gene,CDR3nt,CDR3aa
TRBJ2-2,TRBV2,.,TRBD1,TGTGCCAGCATGGGACAGCGAAACACCGGGGAGCTGTTTTTT,CASMGQRNTGELFF
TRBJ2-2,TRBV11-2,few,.,TGTGCCAGCAGCTTAATTCCTAGGCGGAACACCGGGGAGCTGTTTTTT,CASSLIPRRNTGELFF
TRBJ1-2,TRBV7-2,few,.,TGTGCCAGCAGGACCGGGGAAGGGAATGGCTACACCTTC,CASRTGEGNGYTF
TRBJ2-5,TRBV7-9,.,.,TGTGCCAGCAGCCTCCCCGACGGACAAGAAGAGACCCAGTACTTC,CASSLPDGQEETQYF
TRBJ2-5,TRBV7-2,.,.,TGTGCCAGCAGCCTAACCGGTATGCTACAAGAGACCCAGTACTTC,CASSLTGMLQETQYF
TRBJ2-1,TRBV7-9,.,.,TGTGCCAGCAGCTTAACCCGGGACACCCCGCAGCAGTTCTTC,CASSLTRDTPQQFF
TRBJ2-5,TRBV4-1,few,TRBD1,TGCGCCAGCAGCCAAGTGGGACAGGGTCAGGAGACCCAGTACTTC,CASSQVGQGQETQYF
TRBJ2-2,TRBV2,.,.,TGTGCCACCCAAAGGCTCACAGGGACCGGGGAGCTGTTTTTT,CATQRLTGTGELFF
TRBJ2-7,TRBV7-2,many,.,TGTGCCAGCAGCTTAGGGGCCTCCCCCTACGAGCAGTACTTC,CASSLGASPYEQYF
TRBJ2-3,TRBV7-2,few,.,TGTGCCAGCAGCTTAGTCCAGTGGCGGGAACCACTTTGGGATACGCAGTATTTT,CASSLVQWREPLWDTQYF
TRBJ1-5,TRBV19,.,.,TGTGCCAGTAGTAATCACAGGTCTAATCAGCCCCAGCATTTT,CASSNHRSNQPQHF
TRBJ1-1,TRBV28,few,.,TGTGCCAGCAGCCCGTTCCCCCGGACAGACAGTAACACTGAAGCTTTCTTT,CASSPFPRTDSNTEAFF
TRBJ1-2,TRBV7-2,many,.,TGTGCCAGCAGCTTAGTGTCACGGGGTTCTGGCTACACCTTC,CASSLVSRGSGYTF
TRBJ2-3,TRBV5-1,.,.,TGCGCCAGCAGCTTCAGGACTCCCACAGATACGCAGTATTTT,CASSFRTPTDTQYF
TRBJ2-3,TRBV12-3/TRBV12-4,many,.,TGTGCCAGCAGTCACCCCGGCGGGGATGCAGATACGCAGTATTTT,CASSHPGGDADTQYF
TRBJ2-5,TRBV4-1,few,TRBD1,TGCGCCAGCAGCCAAGGTGGACAGGGTCTCGAGACCCAGTACTTC,CASSQGGQGLETQYF
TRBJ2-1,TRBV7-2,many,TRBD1,TGTGCCAGCAGCCCCTACTCCGGGACAGCGGATGAGCAGTTCTTC,CASSPYSGTADEQFF
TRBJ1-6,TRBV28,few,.,TGTGCCAGCAGGCCGGGACACTATATCAATTCACCCCTCCACTTT,CASRPGHYINSPLHF
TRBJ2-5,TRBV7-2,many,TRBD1,TGTGCCAGCAGCCCTCACAGGGGGCAAGAGACCCAGTACTTC,CASSPHRGQETQYF
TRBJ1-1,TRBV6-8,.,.,TGTGCCAGCAGTTACTCGAGTACGGTCGTCACTGAAGCTTTCTTT,CASSYSSTVVTEAFF